This TCR beta chain was found in a study of T cells after yellow fever vaccination (dated by TCRdb to the late 2010s). General notes on the study: Libraries from fractions with low cell numbers were prepared with the SMART-Seq v4 Ultra Low Input RNA kit. To follow T-cell clones before and after both primary and booster YFV17D yellow fever vaccination, bulk TCR alpha and beta repertoires underwent longitudinal sequencing. Blood samples were taken at several timepoints before and after primary and secondary immunization, and bulk PBMC replicates and cell subsets were isolated. Two healthy male donors, one aged 18 to 30 and one aged 30 to 39 years, were included in the cohort. Points the paper makes about the study in general: Most clones expanded after primary vaccination (about 95% of CD4 and 88% of CD8) were re-detected after the booster, suggesting that broad memory maintenance occurred. Compared with the primary T-cell response, the secondary T-cell response was faster but weaker, reaching its peak on day 5 rather than on day 15. Only two donors were included in the study, so the extent to which the findings can be generalized is limited. A small share of clonotypes was detected in both CD4 and CD8 compartments, with the overlap likely arising from convergent recombination. Because abundant contaminating clonotypes from the bulk population could be contained in FACS-sorted repertoires, computational filtering was required.

TCR cDNA was synthesized by 5'RACE template switching, which introduced a universal primer site and unique molecular identifiers. Priming for cDNA synthesis came from both the TCR alpha and TCR beta constant segments. Two PCR steps were used to amplify libraries, with sample barcodes and sequencing adapters being added in the second step. Sequencing of libraries was performed on Illumina HiSeq 2500 (2x100 bp) or NovaSeq (2x150 bp). The original methods were these. MIGEC was used to demultiplex reads and collapse the reads into UMI consensus sequences, and MiXCR was used for V(D)J alignment. Vaccine-responding clonotypes were identified with edgeR using replicate PBMC samples, with FDR below 0.01 and a log2 fold change above 5 up to day 15 being required. Each bulk clonotype was labeled CD4 or CD8 based on which sequenced repertoire, CD4 or CD8, contained the clonotype at higher abundance. TCRdb ran its own pipeline on the public reads, namely fastp trimming at Q25 and MiXCR clone calling, and kept in-frame beta chains. For every CDR3 protein sequence, its rows merge into one entry that carries the most common genes and DNA. The V and J calls come from TCRdb's annotation, not from the publication. The sample table shows some 600,000 distinct CDR3 sequences, and around 17% are seen once. The ten largest clones represent 17% of the sample.

In the paper's terms, the treatment or condition label means: live attenuated yellow fever vaccine strain. Two biological replicates of bulk PBMCs were collected at each blood-draw timepoint. A standard Ficoll-Paque protocol was used to isolate PBMCs from peripheral blood. RNA was extracted with TriZol from bulk PBMCs, CD4 and CD8 fractions, and dextramer-positive and dextramer-negative fractions. Of note for this clonotype: Its antigen is still unknown. Base qualities are not provided; no much larger clone lies one nucleotide away.

The receptor was isolated from a man between 18 and 35 years old who received the YFV17D yellow fever vaccine. The sequencing used PBMCs, collected 5 days after the first yellow fever vaccination.

The DNA sequence reads TGTGCCAGCAGTTTAGAGTCCGGGACGGCCTACAATGAGCAGTTCTTC. This encodes CASSLESGTAYNEQFF. The rearranged chain carries TRBV12-3 or TRBV12-4 and TRBJ2-1; the D gene is possibly TRBD1 or TRBD2, each agreeing over 5 bases. The junction carries 12 bases between V and J, which are trimmed by 1 base and 2 bases respectively. Its CDR3 holds 16 amino acids, cysteine through phenylalanine. Only the CDR3 region is kept as DNA, spanning 48 bases read in frame from base 1.